These 26 T cell receptor beta chains originate from one sample sequenced in a study of shared clonotypes between healthy human individuals. The data were produced by immunoSEQ multiplex PCR, yet TCRdb's version contains in-frame clones alone and is incomplete. The table lists more than 400,000 clones, almost 97% of them singletons. Sequencing was done on a sample of naive CD4+ T cells sorted from blood. Subset defined: CD45RA+ positively selected. The receptors derive from a woman aged 30 to 39 in good health.

The CDR3 sequence is CASTPRDRGDEQYF. CDR3 in DNA: TGTGCCAGTACACCCCGGGACAGGGGTGACGAGCAGTACTTC. J is TRBJ2-7 and V is TRBV19; 10 bases are a match to TRBD1. Trimming removed 7 bases from V and 5 bases from J; junction bases left unmatched: 8. CDR1 and CDR2 from the germline V gene are LNHDA and SQIVND (reference sequence). CDR3 size: 14 residues.

The gene calls are TRBV28 and TRBJ1-5; the match to TRBD1 covers 9 bases. J was trimmed by 6 bases and V by 2 bases; bases with no gene match: 8. CDR1 is MDHEN, CDR2 SYDVKM, per germline. The CDR3 is made up of 16 amino acids. CDR3 loop: CASSLAYRGQGQPQHF. The CDR3 coding sequence is TGTGCCAGCAGTTTAGCGTACAGGGGGCAGGGTCAGCCCCAGCATTTT.

The gene calls are TRBV30 and TRBJ1-1; D is possibly TRBD1 (5 bases). The CDR3 sequence is 13 residues long. Germline CDR1 reads GTSNPN; CDR2 reads SVGIG (reference sequence). V lost 2 bases and J 1 base, leaving 8 bases between the germline ends. The CDR3 loop is CAWSQGANTEAFF. DNA for the CDR3: TGTGCCTGGAGTCAAGGGGCGAACACTGAAGCTTTCTTT.

The chain is built from TRBV11-2 and TRBJ2-3; D remains unclear. The germline V gene encodes CDR1 SGHAT and CDR2 FQNNGV. The CDR3 length is 17 residues. The ends were cut back, 2 bases at V and 3 bases at J, with 18 bases in the middle. The CDR3 DNA is TGTGCCAGCAGCTTAAGACCGGCTGGCTATCGAACAGATACGCAGTATTTT. This translates into CASSLRPAGYRTDTQYF.

The V gene is TRBV5-5, the J gene TRBJ2-5; perhaps D is TRBD1 or TRBD2 (5 bases each). The CDR3 covers 13 residues. V gave up 4 bases and J gave up 4 bases, with 11 bases separating them. Germline V CDR1 and CDR2: SGHKS, YYEKEE (reference sequence). The CDR3 loop reads CASSKGPLETQYF. CDR3 bases: TGTGCCAGCAGCAAGGGACCTTTAGAGACCCAGTACTTC.

This chain links TRBV11-2 with TRBJ2-3; no clear D gene. The germline CDR1 and CDR2 sequences are SGHAT and FQNNGV. Trimming removed 2 bases at V and 2 bases at J, with 8 bases between. There are 14 residues in the CDR3. In nucleotides, the CDR3 is TGTGCCAGCAGCTTACGGCCGTCCACAGATACGCAGTATTTT. The encoded protein is CASSLRPSTDTQYF.

This chain links TRBV28 with TRBJ2-1, with unresolved D. The V and J ends lost 3 bases and 0 bases respectively, with 9 bases between them. Germline V CDR1 and CDR2: MDHEN, SYDVKM. CDR3 length equals 15 residues. CDR3 nucleotides: TGTGCCAGCAGTTTGCAATGGCCCTCCTACAATGAGCAGTTCTTC. Encoded protein: CASSLQWPSYNEQFF. Variable domain in full (rest from reference TRBV28 and TRBJ2-1): DVKVTQSSRYLVKRTGEKVFLECVQDMDHENMFWYRQDPGLGLRLIYFSYDVKMKEKGDIPEGYSVSREKKERFSLILESASTNQTSMYLCASSLQWPSYNEQFFGPGTRLTVL.

The V call is TRBV4-1, the J call TRBJ2-7; D possibly corresponds to TRBD2 (5 bases). The CDR3 spans 16 residues. The V end was cut by 3 bases, the J end by 6 bases, with 21 bases between. Per the germline V gene, CDR1 is MGHRA and CDR2 is YSYEKL. The CDR3 region is CASSHISTRGSREQYF. CDR3 coding DNA: TGCGCCAGCAGCCACATATCGACCCGGGGATCTCGCGAGCAGTACTTC.

The chain carries TRBV2 and TRBJ1-1; D is possibly TRBD1 (5 bases). Per germline, CDR1 SNHLY and CDR2 FYNNEI. V was pared by 6 bases and J by 4 bases, with 18 bases between. The CDR3 sequence is 15 residues long. The CDR3 loop reads CASRTDAGVATEAFF. The CDR3 DNA follows: TGTGCCAGCAGGACAGACGCTGGGGTGGCCACTGAAGCTTTCTTT.

The chain combines TRBV27 with TRBJ2-2, with D possibly TRBD2 on 5 matching bases. Germline CDR1 MNHEY, CDR2 SMNVEV (reference sequence). V lost 6 bases and J lost 3, with 23 bases in between. The CDR3 is 18 residues long. CDR3 in DNA: TGTGCCAGCAGACACATTTATAATACGGGAAAGTACACCGGGGAGCTGTTTTTT. It yields the protein CASRHIYNTGKYTGELFF.

The CDR3 spells CASSPPATSGINEQFF. Here the CDR3 DNA reads TGTGCCAGCTCACCACCGGCGACTAGCGGTATCAATGAGCAGTTCTTC. V gene TRBV18 combines with J gene TRBJ2-1, with 9 bases that match TRBD2. The CDR3 extends over 16 amino acids. CDR1 and CDR2 (germline): KGHSH, LQKENI. The ends lost 0 bases at V and 6 bases at J; junction bases unmatched: 6.

This chain joins TRBV7-9 and TRBJ2-7; D is tentatively TRBD1 or TRBD2 (5 bases each). Germline CDR1 and CDR2: SEHNR and FQNEAQ (reference sequence). The germline V and J ends were trimmed by 1 base and 2 bases, with 12 bases remaining between them. CDR3 length equals 15 residues. The CDR3 loop reads CASSLVGRWAYEQYF. The CDR3 DNA sequence: TGTGCCAGCAGCTTAGTGGGACGGTGGGCCTACGAGCAGTACTTC.

A remark on this clone: The same CDR3 can be traced to other DNA sequences in this sample. V is TRBV5-1 and J is TRBJ2-7; 7 bases map to TRBD2. CDR1 SGHRS and CDR2 YFSETQ come from the germline V gene. Trimming removed 0 bases from V and 0 bases from J; junction bases left unmatched: 3. This CDR3 is built from 15 residues. CDR3 coding DNA: TGCGCCAGCAGCTTGGGTGGCGGGAGCTCCTACGAGCAGTACTTC. Encoded protein: CASSLGGGSSYEQYF.

The chain carries TRBV19 and TRBJ2-5; perhaps TRBD2 as D (5 bases). This CDR3 spans 15 amino acids. Between the trimmed V and J ends, which lost 5 bases and 5 bases, there was a span of 18 bases. Germline V lookup: CDR1 LNHDA, CDR2 SQIVND (reference sequence). The CDR3: CASSPGRRDRETQYF. The CDR3 DNA reads TGTGCCAGTAGTCCGGGTCGACGGGATAGGGAGACCCAGTACTTC.

DNA for the CDR3: TGCGCCAGCAGCTTGAAACTAATGGCAACAGGGGATAATTCACCCCTCCACTTT. Encoded protein: CASSLKLMATGDNSPLHF. The chain employs TRBV5-1 and TRBJ1-6; 7 bases align to TRBD1. There are 18 residues in the CDR3. The germline V gene has CDR1 SGHRS and CDR2 YFSETQ. Germline trimming cut 1 base from V and 5 bases from J; bases unmatched to any gene: 12.

This clone was found once. The chain carries TRBV28 and TRBJ2-7, with 7 bases aligning to TRBD1. The J call could be wrong; TRBJ2-5 is a better fit for the DNA end. The CDR3 contains 13 residues. The germline CDR1 and CDR2 sequences are MDHEN and SYDVKM. The CDR3 region is CASSEGALETQYF. In nucleotides, the CDR3 is TGTGCCAGCAGCGAGGGGGCCCTAGAGACCCAGTACTTC.

This chain uses TRBV28 with TRBJ2-2; tentatively, D is TRBD1 (5 bases). V lost 6 bases to trimming and J lost 0 bases, with 11 bases between them. The CDR3 has 15 residues. Germline V lookup: CDR1 MDHEN, CDR2 SYDVKM. The CDR3 reads CASSLDSANTGELFF. CDR3 DNA: TGTGCCAGCAGCCTCGACAGCGCGAACACCGGGGAGCTGTTTTTT.

This clone has more than one count but fewer than ten. This chain links TRBV28 with TRBJ1-2, with 7 bases matching TRBD1. Germline trimming cut 6 bases from V and 6 bases from J; bases unmatched to any gene: 4. Germline V gene data show CDR1 as MDHEN and CDR2 as SYDVKM. This CDR3 comprises 12 residues. CDR3 DNA sequence: TGTGCCAGCAGGACAGGGCCGAATGGCTACACCTTC. Translating it yields CASRTGPNGYTF.

This clone was seen only once. The V gene is TRBV7-9, the J gene TRBJ2-4; a possible D gene is TRBD2 (7 bases). V was trimmed by 5 bases and J by 2 bases, leaving 22 bases between them. This CDR3 region has 18 residues. Germline assignment: CDR1 SEHNR and CDR2 FQNEAQ (reference sequence). The CDR3 spells CASSQDSGGWVPKNIQYF. The CDR3 region has the DNA TGTGCCAGCAGCCAAGATTCGGGGGGCTGGGTTCCCAAAAACATTCAGTACTTC.

The chain employs TRBV18 and TRBJ2-2; D gene uncertain. The germline V gene encodes CDR1 KGHSH and CDR2 LQKENI. The germline V and J ends were trimmed by 1 base and 2 bases, with 8 bases remaining between them. CDR3 length: 15 amino acids. The CDR3 spells CASSPRETNTGELFF. The CDR3 region has the DNA TGTGCCAGCTCACCACGAGAGACTAACACCGGGGAGCTGTTTTTT.

V gene TRBV27 combines with J gene TRBJ2-7; D is undetermined. V was clipped by 4 bases and J by 0 bases, with 10 bases between them. Germline CDR1 reads MNHEY; CDR2 reads SMNVEV (reference sequence). The CDR3 is 14 residues long. The CDR3 region has the DNA TGTGCCAGCAGTTACAGCAGGAGCTCCTACGAGCAGTACTTC. It codes for CASSYSRSSYEQYF.

The chain combines TRBV9 with TRBJ2-2, with D maybe TRBD1 (5 bases). Germline assignment: CDR1 SGDLS and CDR2 YYNGEE. V lost 1 base to trimming and J lost 0 bases, with 7 bases between them. This CDR3 is built from 15 residues. Here the CDR3 DNA reads TGTGCCAGCAGCGTAAGCAGGGCGAACACCGGGGAGCTGTTTTTT. Residues: CASSVSRANTGELFF. Full variable domain (rest looked up from reference TRBV9 and TRBJ2-2): DSGVTQTPKHLITATGQRVTLRCSPRSGDLSVYWYQQSLDQGLQFLIQYYNGEERAKGNILERFSAQQFPDLHSELNLSSLELGDSALYFCASSVSRANTGELFFGEGSRLTVL.

The rearrangement links TRBV19 to TRBJ1-5; 12 nucleotides agree with TRBD1. The CDR3 spans 17 residues. Germline-derived CDR1 and CDR2 are LNHDA and SQIVND (reference sequence). With V trimmed by 4 bases and J by 2 bases, 6 bases remained unmatched. The CDR3 is CASSKRDRGLGNQPQHF. Written as DNA, the CDR3 is TGTGCCAGTAGTAAAAGGGACAGGGGGCTTGGCAATCAGCCCCAGCATTTT.

The CDR3 DNA reads as TGCGCCAGCAGCCGTAACCTGGGTGGCTTTCAAGAGACCCAGTACTTC. Translated, it gives CASSRNLGGFQETQYF. This rearrangement joins TRBV4-1 to TRBJ2-5; D gene unclear. V was clipped by 4 bases and J by 2 bases, with 17 bases between them. The CDR3 loop spans 16 amino acids. In germline, CDR1 is MGHRA, CDR2 YSYEKL.

DNA of the CDR3: TGTGCCAGCAGTGATAGCGGGAGTTACGAGCAGTACTTC. Protein sequence: CASSDSGSYEQYF. The chain employs TRBV28 and TRBJ2-7; 9 nucleotides match TRBD2. In germline, CDR1 is MDHEN, CDR2 SYDVKM. V lost 5 bases, J lost 4 bases, and 3 bases stayed unmatched. This CDR3 comprises 13 residues.

The chain carries TRBV19 and TRBJ2-7, with D perhaps TRBD2 (6 bases). The CDR3 loop spans 15 amino acids. V was trimmed by 5 bases and J by 2 bases, leaving 16 bases between them. Germline lookup yields CDR1 LNHDA and CDR2 SQIVND (reference sequence). CDR3 region: CASSGSLGEAYEQYF. The CDR3 DNA reads as TGTGCCAGTAGTGGGAGTCTTGGGGAGGCCTACGAGCAGTACTTC. Looking up the rest from reference TRBV19 and TRBJ2-7 gives the full variable domain: DGGITQSPKYLFRKEGQNVTLSCEQNLNHDAMYWYRQDPGQGLRLIYYSQIVNDFQKGDIAEGYSVSREKKESFPLTVTSAQKNPTAFYLCASSGSLGEAYEQYFGPGTRLTVT.